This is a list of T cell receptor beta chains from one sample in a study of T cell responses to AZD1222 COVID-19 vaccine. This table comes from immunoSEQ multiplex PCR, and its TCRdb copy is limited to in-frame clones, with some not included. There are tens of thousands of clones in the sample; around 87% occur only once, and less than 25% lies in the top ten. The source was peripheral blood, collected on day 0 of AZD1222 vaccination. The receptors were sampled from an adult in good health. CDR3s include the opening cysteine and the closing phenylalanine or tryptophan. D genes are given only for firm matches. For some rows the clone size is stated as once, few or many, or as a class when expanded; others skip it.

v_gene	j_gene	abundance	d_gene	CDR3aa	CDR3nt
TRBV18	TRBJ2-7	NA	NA	CASSPPDWDYEQYF	TGTGCCAGCTCACCACCGGACTGGGATTACGAGCAGTACTTC
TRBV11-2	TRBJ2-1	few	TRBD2	CASSEGLVNEQFF	TGTGCCAGCAGCGAAGGACTAGTGAATGAGCAGTTCTTC
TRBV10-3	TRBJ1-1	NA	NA	CAISGQLQVGTEAFF	TGTGCCATCAGTGGTCAGCTTCAGGTGGGCACTGAAGCTTTCTTT
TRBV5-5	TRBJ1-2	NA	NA	CASSKEQGYGYTF	TGTGCCAGCAGCAAGGAACAGGGCTATGGCTACACCTTC
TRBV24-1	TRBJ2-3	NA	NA	CATSDLIRQDTQYF	TGTGCCACCAGTGATTTGATTCGTCAGGATACGCAGTATTTT
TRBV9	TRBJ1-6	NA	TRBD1	CASSNLQGAANNSPLHF	TGTGCCAGCAGCAACCTACAGGGGGCGGCCAATAATTCACCCCTCCACTTT
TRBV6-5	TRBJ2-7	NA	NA	CASKFLGYEQYF	TGTGCCAGCAAGTTCCTGGGATACGAGCAGTACTTC
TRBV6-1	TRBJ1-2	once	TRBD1	CASSEVLRTGARNYGYTF	TGTGCCAGCAGTGAAGTTCTGAGGACAGGGGCACGTAACTATGGCTACACCTTC
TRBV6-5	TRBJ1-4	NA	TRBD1	CASSSPGQGGEKLFF	TGTGCCAGCAGTTCCCCGGGACAGGGGGGGGAAAAACTGTTTTTT
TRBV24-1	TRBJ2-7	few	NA	CATSAGDGKRGEQYF	TGTGCCACCAGTGCCGGGGACGGCAAGAGGGGCGAGCAGTACTTC
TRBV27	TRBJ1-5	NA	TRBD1	CASSRQGAWDQPQHF	TGTGCCAGCAGCCGACAGGGGGCATGGGATCAGCCCCAGCATTTT
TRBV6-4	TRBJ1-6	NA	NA	CASSDAPGGNSPLHF	TGTGCCAGCAGTGATGCCCCCGGGGGGAATTCACCCCTCCACTTT
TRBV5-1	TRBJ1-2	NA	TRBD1	CASRNSGTGHAGAYGYTF	TGCGCCAGCAGAAATTCCGGGACAGGGCATGCAGGGGCCTATGGCTACACCTTC
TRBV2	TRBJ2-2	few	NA	CASSVDRLMFF	TGTGCCAGCAGTGTCGACAGGTTGATGTTTTTT
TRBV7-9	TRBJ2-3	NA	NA	CASSSRGSATDTQYF	TGTGCCAGCAGCTCCCGGGGTAGCGCCACAGATACGCAGTATTTT
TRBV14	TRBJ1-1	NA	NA	CASSQDLGHLNTEAFF	TGTGCCAGCAGCCAAGATCTTGGGCACCTAAACACTGAAGCTTTCTTT
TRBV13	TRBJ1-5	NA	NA	CASSLGGVNQPQHF	TGTGCCAGCAGCTTGGGAGGGGTCAATCAGCCCCAGCATTTT